This T cell receptor (beta chain) was profiled in a study of type 1 regulatory T cells. For the study at large: This in vitro CD4 product, T-allo10, is enriched for Tr1 cells and alloantigen-specific.

TCRdb recomputed calls from the reads with MiXCR, one row per CDR3 protein. The table records over 14,000 distinct CDR3 sequences, roughly an eighth of them present only once. This clonotype has a count of ten or more. No antigen is known for it. CDR3 length: 15 residues. CDR1 is DFQATT, CDR2 SNEGSKA, per germline (reference sequence). The V and J ends lost 1 base and 4 bases, in that order; junction bases with no gene match: 6. The source of this sequence is a human donor in good health. The sequenced material came from cultured T cells, either the whole culture or a sorted T cell fraction (not recorded which). The rearrangement joins TRBV20-1 to TRBJ2-2; 7 bases agree with TRBD2. CDR3 sequence (DNA): TGCAGTGCTAGAGGCCTAGCGGACGGCACCGGGGAGCTGTTTTTT. It specifies CSARGLADGTGELFF.